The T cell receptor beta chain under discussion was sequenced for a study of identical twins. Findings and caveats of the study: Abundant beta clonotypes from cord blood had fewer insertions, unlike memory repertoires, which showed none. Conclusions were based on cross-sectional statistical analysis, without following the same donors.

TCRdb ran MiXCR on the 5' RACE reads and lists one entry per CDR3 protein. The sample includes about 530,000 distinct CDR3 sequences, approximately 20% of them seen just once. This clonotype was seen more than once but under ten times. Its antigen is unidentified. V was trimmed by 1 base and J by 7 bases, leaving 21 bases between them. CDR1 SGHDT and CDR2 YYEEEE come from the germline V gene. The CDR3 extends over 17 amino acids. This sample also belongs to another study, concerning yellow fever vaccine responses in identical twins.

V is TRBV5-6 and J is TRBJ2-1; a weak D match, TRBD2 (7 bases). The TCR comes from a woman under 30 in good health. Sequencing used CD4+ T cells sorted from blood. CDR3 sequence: CASSLKAGLQGGNEQFF. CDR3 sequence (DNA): TGTGCCAGCAGCTTGAAAGCGGGCCTACAGGGAGGGAATGAGCAGTTCTTC.